Here is one T cell receptor (beta chain) with its context. Its specificity is unknown. The ends lost 6 bases at V and 1 base at J; junction bases unmatched: 10. The germline CDR1 and CDR2 sequences are MDHEN and SYDVKM. The CDR3 runs 17 residues. Using immunoSEQ multiplex PCR, the repertoire was profiled, and TCRdb retains in-frame clones only, with some absent. The repertoire consists of approximately 91,000 clones, with approximately 78% occurring once and the leading ten covering approximately 2%. The data belong to a study of glioma-infiltrating T cells after dendritic cell vaccination. Study-wide results and limits: Few patients contributed both blood and tumor specimens.

Time point described: after dendritic cell vaccination, including at tumor progression/relapse. The starting material was blood, obtained after dendritic cell vaccination. The chain joins TRBV28 to TRBJ2-2, with TRBD1 identical over 8 bases. The receptor was derived from a human donor with glioblastoma. CDR3 nucleotide sequence: TGTGCCAGCAGGATCCTCGGGACAGGCCTGAACACCGGGGAGCTGTTTTTT. As protein: CASRILGTGLNTGELFF. Full variable domain (remainder filled in from reference TRBV28 and TRBJ2-2): DVKVTQSSRYLVKRTGEKVFLECVQDMDHENMFWYRQDPGLGLRLIYFSYDVKMKEKGDIPEGYSVSREKKERFSLILESASTNQTSMYLCASRILGTGLNTGELFFGEGSRLTVL.